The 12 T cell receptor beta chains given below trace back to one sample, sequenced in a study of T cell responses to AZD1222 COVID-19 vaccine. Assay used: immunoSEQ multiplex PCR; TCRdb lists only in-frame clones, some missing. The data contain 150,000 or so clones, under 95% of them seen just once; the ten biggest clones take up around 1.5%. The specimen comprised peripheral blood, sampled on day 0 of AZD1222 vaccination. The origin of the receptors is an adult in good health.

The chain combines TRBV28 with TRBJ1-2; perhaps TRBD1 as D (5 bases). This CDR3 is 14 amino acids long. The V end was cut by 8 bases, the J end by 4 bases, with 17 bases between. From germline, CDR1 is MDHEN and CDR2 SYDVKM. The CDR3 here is CASSEGTRPYGYTF. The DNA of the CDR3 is TGTGCCAGCTCAGAAGGGACGCGACCCTATGGCTACACCTTC.

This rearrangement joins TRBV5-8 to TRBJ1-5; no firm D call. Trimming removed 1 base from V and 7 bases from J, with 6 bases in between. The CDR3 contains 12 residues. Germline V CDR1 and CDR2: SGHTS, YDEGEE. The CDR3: CASSLYLQPQHF. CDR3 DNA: TGTGCCAGCAGCTTGTATCTCCAGCCCCAGCATTTT.

In DNA form, the CDR3 reads TGTGCCAGCAGCGCCGCAGAGGGAGCGCCCGGTGAGCAGTTCTTC. This translates into CASSAAEGAPGEQFF. The rearrangement uses TRBV7-3 and TRBJ2-1; possible D gene TRBD2, 5 bases. The length of the CDR3 is 15 residues. V lost 5 bases and J lost 9, with 20 bases in between. Germline values: CDR1 SGHTA, CDR2 FQGTGA.

CDR3: CSVGRLMNTEAFF. CDR3 in DNA: TGCAGCGTTGGACGGTTAATGAACACTGAAGCTTTCTTT. V usage is TRBV29-1 and J usage is TRBJ1-1, with D unresolved. CDR1 and CDR2 (germline): SQVTM, ANQGSEA. The CDR3 is 13 amino acids. Deletions cut 4 bases from V and 0 bases from J, with 9 bases between.

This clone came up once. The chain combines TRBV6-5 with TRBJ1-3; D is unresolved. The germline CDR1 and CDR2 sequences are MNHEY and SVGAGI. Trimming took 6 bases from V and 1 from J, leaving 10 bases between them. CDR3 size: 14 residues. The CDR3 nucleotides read TGTGCCAGCAGCACCGCGAAATCTGGAAACACCATATATTTT. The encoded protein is CASSTAKSGNTIYF.

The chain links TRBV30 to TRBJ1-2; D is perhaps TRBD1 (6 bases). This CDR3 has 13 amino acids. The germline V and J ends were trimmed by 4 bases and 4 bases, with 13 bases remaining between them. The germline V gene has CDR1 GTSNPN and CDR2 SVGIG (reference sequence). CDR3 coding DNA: TGTGCCTGGACTCCCGGGGGCCTCTATGGCTACACCTTC. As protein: CAWTPGGLYGYTF.

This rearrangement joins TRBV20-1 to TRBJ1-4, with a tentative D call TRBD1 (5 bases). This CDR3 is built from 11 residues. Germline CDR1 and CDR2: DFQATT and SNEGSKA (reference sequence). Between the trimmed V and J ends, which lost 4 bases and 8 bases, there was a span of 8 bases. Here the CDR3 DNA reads TGCAGTGCTATTGGGGGGGAAAAACTGTTTTTT. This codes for CSAIGGEKLFF.

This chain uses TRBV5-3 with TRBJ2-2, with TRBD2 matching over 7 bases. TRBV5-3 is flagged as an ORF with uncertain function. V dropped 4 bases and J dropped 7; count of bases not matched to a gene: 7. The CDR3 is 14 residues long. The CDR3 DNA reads TGTGCCAGAAGCCTCGGGGGGTATTACGGGGAGCTGTTTTTT. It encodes CARSLGGYYGELFF.

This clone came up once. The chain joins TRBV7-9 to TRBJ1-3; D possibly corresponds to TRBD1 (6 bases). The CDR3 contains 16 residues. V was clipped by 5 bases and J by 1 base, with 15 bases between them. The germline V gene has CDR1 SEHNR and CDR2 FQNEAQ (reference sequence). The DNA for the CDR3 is TGTGCCAGCAGCAGGGACACTGTTTTTTCTGGAAACACCATATATTTT. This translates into CASSRDTVFSGNTIYF.

CDR3 coding DNA: TGTGCCAGCACCACGGACAGGGGAATCGCCGGGGAGCTGTTTTTT. Translation gives CASTTDRGIAGELFF. The chain carries TRBV6-5 and TRBJ2-2; 9 nucleotides align to TRBD1. The trim removed 7 bases at V and 6 bases at J, leaving 9 bases unmatched. Germline V gene sequence: CDR1 MNHEY, CDR2 SVGAGI. CDR3 length: 15 amino acids.

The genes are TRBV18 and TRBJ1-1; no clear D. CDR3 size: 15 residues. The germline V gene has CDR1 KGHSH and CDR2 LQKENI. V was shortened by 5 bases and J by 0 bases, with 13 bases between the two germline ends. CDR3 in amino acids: CASSETRVMNTEAFF. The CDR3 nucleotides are TGTGCCAGCTCAGAAACAAGGGTTATGAACACTGAAGCTTTCTTT.

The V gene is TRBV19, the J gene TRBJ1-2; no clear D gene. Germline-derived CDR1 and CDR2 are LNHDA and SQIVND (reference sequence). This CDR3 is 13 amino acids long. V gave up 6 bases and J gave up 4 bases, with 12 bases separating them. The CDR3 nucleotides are TGTGCCAGTAGACAAACCAATGGCTATGGCTACACCTTC. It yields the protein CASRQTNGYGYTF.